Below, 14 T cell receptor beta chains from the same sample are listed, as sequenced in a study of T cell responses to AZD1222 COVID-19 vaccine. Sequencing used immunoSEQ multiplex PCR; TCRdb keeps in-frame clones, though not all of them. The table has 100,000 to 110,000 clones, around 87% seen once. Specimen: peripheral blood, collected on day 0 of MenACWY control vaccination. All receptors come from an adult in good health.

This chain joins TRBV5-4 and TRBJ1-2; perhaps TRBD1 as D (6 bases). Per the germline V gene, CDR1 is SGHNT and CDR2 is YYREEE (reference sequence). The CDR3 runs to 16 residues. V was pared by 3 bases and J by 4 bases, with 19 bases between. Written as DNA, the CDR3 is TGTGCCAGCAGCTCACAGGTTCCGGGGGGGGCCTATGGCTACACCTTC. Translation: CASSSQVPGGAYGYTF.

This clone was seen a few times. The chain employs TRBV11-2 and TRBJ1-2; D perhaps matches TRBD1 (5 bases). V gave up 0 bases and J gave up 5 bases, with 10 bases separating them. CDR1 is SGHAT, CDR2 FQNNGV, per germline. CDR3 length equals 14 residues. CDR3 sequence (DNA): TGTGCCAGCAGCTTAGATCCAGGGCCATATGGCTACACCTTC. This sequence encodes CASSLDPGPYGYTF.

This chain uses TRBV11-1 with TRBJ2-2; no definite D call. V lost 8 bases and J lost 1, with 14 bases in between. CDR3 length: 15 residues. Germline-derived CDR1 and CDR2 are SGHAT and FQDESV (reference sequence). The DNA for the CDR3 is TGTGCCAGCGGTGTGGCACTCGGGAACACCGGGGAGCTGTTTTTT. Translating gives CASGVALGNTGELFF.

This sequence joins TRBV28 and TRBJ1-2, with D perhaps matching TRBD1 (6 bases). Trimming cost V 6 bases and J 7 bases, with 21 bases left between them. Germline CDR1 and CDR2: MDHEN and SYDVKM. The CDR3 sequence is 15 residues long. Here the CDR3 DNA reads TGTGCCAGCAGCCCCGAGGACAAGGGGGGGCGTGGCTACACCTTC. Encoded protein: CASSPEDKGGRGYTF.

The J gene is TRBJ2-7, the V gene TRBV7-9, with D perhaps given as TRBD1 or TRBD2 (5 bases each). Trimming took 1 base from V and 2 from J, leaving 9 bases between them. The CDR3 runs to 14 residues. Germline CDR1 SEHNR, CDR2 FQNEAQ (reference sequence). For the CDR3, the DNA is TGTGCCAGCAGCTTAGGGCTGGGGGCCTACGAGCAGTACTTC. Translated: CASSLGLGAYEQYF.

The gene calls are TRBV5-1 and TRBJ2-1; TRBD2 matches 7 bases. J was trimmed by 0 bases and V by 4 bases; bases with no gene match: 4. Germline values: CDR1 SGHRS, CDR2 YFSETQ. This CDR3 region has 15 residues. CDR3: CASSILANSYNEQFF. The CDR3 DNA sequence: TGCGCCAGCAGCATACTAGCGAACTCCTACAATGAGCAGTTCTTC. Supplemented by reference TRBV5-1 and TRBJ2-1, the full variable domain reads KAGVTQTPRYLIKTRGQQVTLSCSPISGHRSVSWYQQTPGQGLQFLFEYFSETQRNKGNFPGRFSGRQFSNSRSEMNVSTLELGDSALYLCASSILANSYNEQFFGPGTRLTVL.

As for this clone: The identical CDR3 is also encoded by other nucleotide sequences in the sample. V is TRBV3-1 (or the pseudogene TRBV3-2) and J is TRBJ2-3, with 7 bases lining up with TRBD2. The CDR3 totals 13 residues. From germline, CDR1 is LGHDT and CDR2 YNNKEL (reference sequence). J gave up 3 bases and V 4 bases, and 1 base lay outside the gene matches. The CDR3 region is CASSREGTDTQYF. In DNA, the CDR3 is TGTGCCAGCAGCCGGGAGGGAACAGATACGCAGTATTTT.

The rearrangement links TRBV28 to TRBJ2-5; 9 bases are a match to TRBD2. CDR1 and CDR2 from the germline V gene are MDHEN and SYDVKM. There are 16 residues in the CDR3. V trimming: 3 bases; J trimming: 2 bases; junction bases outside the gene matches: 7. The CDR3 protein is CASSFYRLAGQETQYF. The CDR3 coding sequence is TGTGCCAGCAGTTTCTATAGGCTAGCGGGACAAGAGACCCAGTACTTC.

This rearrangement joins TRBV27 to TRBJ1-3; the D gene is possibly TRBD1 (5 bases). The V end lost 10 bases, the J end lost 2 bases, and 12 bases lay between the germline ends. The CDR3 extends over 13 amino acids. Per germline, CDR1 MNHEY and CDR2 SMNVEV (reference sequence). The DNA for the CDR3 is TGTGCCACTCGGGGGGGGGCTGGAAACACCATATATTTT. Translated, it gives CATRGGAGNTIYF.

J is TRBJ2-2 and V is TRBV5-6, with D maybe TRBD1 (6 bases). Germline V gene data show CDR1 as SGHDT and CDR2 as YYEEEE. Trimming took 3 bases from V and 6 from J, leaving 18 bases between them. The CDR3 loop spans 16 amino acids. The CDR3 nucleotides are TGTGCCAGCAGCTCCCGGGGTCAGGGGCTTCCCGGGGAGCTGTTTTTT. It encodes CASSSRGQGLPGELFF.

V and J are TRBV5-4 and TRBJ2-7; TRBD1 aligns across 7 bases. Germline loops: CDR1 SGHNT, CDR2 YYREEE (reference sequence). The CDR3 runs 15 residues. Trimming cost V 3 bases and J 2 bases; bases outside gene matches: 8. The CDR3 DNA is TGTGCCAGCAGCTCGGAGCCCGGGACAGCCTACGAGCAGTACTTC. This gives the protein CASSSEPGTAYEQYF. Filled out from reference TRBV5-4 and TRBJ2-7, the complete variable domain reads ETGVTQSPTHLIKTRGQQVTLRCSSQSGHNTVSWYQQALGQGPQFIFQYYREEENGRGNFPPRFSGLQFPNYSSELNVNALELDDSALYLCASSSEPGTAYEQYFGPGTRLTVT.

The chain is built from TRBV4-2 and TRBJ1-5, with D hard to call. The ends were cut back, 1 base at V and 0 bases at J, with 10 bases in the middle. Germline V gives CDR1 LGHNA, CDR2 YNFKEQ. The CDR3 is 16 residues long. The CDR3 spells CASSQATLNSNQPQHF. The CDR3 region has the DNA TGTGCCAGCAGCCAAGCAACACTTAATAGCAATCAGCCCCAGCATTTT.

J is TRBJ2-2 and V is TRBV18, with D perhaps given as TRBD1 or TRBD2 (5 bases each). Trimming shortened V by 2 bases and J by 4 bases, and 8 bases separated the two germline ends. CDR1 and CDR2 from the germline V gene are KGHSH and LQKENI. This CDR3 is 14 amino acids long. The CDR3 region is CASSPFGATGELFF. The CDR3 DNA sequence: TGTGCCAGCTCACCATTCGGGGCCACCGGGGAGCTGTTTTTT.

The chain joins TRBV6-9 to TRBJ2-7; TRBD1 agrees at 10 bases. CDR3 length: 20 amino acids. Trimming removed 0 bases from V and 6 bases from J; junction bases left unmatched: 20. Germline assignment: CDR1 MNHGY and CDR2 SVAAGI. The CDR3 DNA is TGTGCCAGCAGTTATTCGCCGGGACAGGGGCTTAGTTTTGGGGACTGCGAGCAGTACTTC. Protein sequence: CASSYSPGQGLSFGDCEQYF.